The 10 T cell receptor beta chains below come from one sample, sequenced in a study of cytomegalovirus exposure and HLA in healthy donors. The PCR contained 60 Vbeta and 13 Jbeta primers. Clones were sequenced by immunoSEQ multiplex PCR, and TCRdb holds only the in-frame ones, with some missing. The table lists about 120,000 clones, over 80% of them singletons. Sample: PBMCs. All receptors come from a man in his fifties or sixties in good health and CMV-seronegative.

This chain links TRBV15 with TRBJ1-4; D is perhaps TRBD1 (5 bases). The CDR3 consists of 14 residues. The ends were cut back, 3 bases at V and 6 bases at J, with 11 bases in the middle. The germline gives CDR1 LNHNV, CDR2 YYDKDF (reference sequence). In DNA, the CDR3 is TGTGCCACCAGCAGTCGGGGGGAGGATGAAAAACTGTTTTTT. Its protein is CATSSRGEDEKLFF.

This chain joins TRBV9 and TRBJ2-2; D is possibly TRBD1 (6 bases). The CDR3 consists of 18 residues. Germline CDR1 and CDR2: SGDLS and YYNGEE. V lost 1 base, J lost 0 bases, and 16 bases lay in between. The CDR3 spells CASSVNRDTNANTGELFF. The CDR3 DNA sequence: TGTGCCAGCAGCGTAAACCGGGACACCAACGCGAACACCGGGGAGCTGTTTTTT.

The chain links TRBV30 to TRBJ1-5; D remains ambiguous. Germline-derived CDR1 and CDR2 are GTSNPN and SVGIG (reference sequence). V was trimmed by 2 bases and J by 6 bases, leaving 8 bases between them. CDR3 length equals 12 residues. In nucleotides, the CDR3 is TGTGCCTGGAGTTTAGGGAGTCAGCCCCAGCATTTT. Amino acids: CAWSLGSQPQHF.

This clone turned up a few times. V gene TRBV4-2 combines with J gene TRBJ2-3; D unclear. There are 13 residues in the CDR3. V was clipped by 9 bases and J by 0 bases, with 10 bases between them. CDR1 and CDR2 (germline): LGHNA, YNFKEQ. The CDR3 DNA sequence: TGTGCCAGTCATTTCGGGAGCACAGATACGCAGTATTTT. Translated, it gives CASHFGSTDTQYF.

The genes are TRBV11-2 and TRBJ2-2; D may be TRBD1 (5 bases). CDR3 size: 14 residues. Per the germline V gene, CDR1 is SGHAT and CDR2 is FQNNGV. V gave up 1 base and J gave up 6 bases, with 9 bases separating them. The CDR3 sequence is CASSLARGPGELFF. The CDR3 DNA reads as TGTGCCAGCAGCTTAGCTAGGGGTCCCGGGGAGCTGTTTTTT.

This clone was counted only a few times. The chain recombines TRBV7-2 with TRBJ1-5, with D possibly matching TRBD1 (5 bases). Germline V gene sequence: CDR1 SGHTA, CDR2 FQGNSA. V was clipped by 2 bases and J by 0 bases, with 5 bases between them. The CDR3 spans 14 residues. In DNA, the CDR3 is TGTGCCAGCAGCTTACAGGGTAGCAATCAGCCCCAGCATTTT. Translated, it gives CASSLQGSNQPQHF.

This chain links TRBV7-6 with TRBJ2-5; 7 positions agree with TRBD1. This CDR3 has 17 amino acids. V was clipped by 5 bases and J by 1 base; unmatched bases: 13. Germline V gene lookup returns CDR1 SGHVS and CDR2 FNYEAQ. CDR3 in amino acids: CASSPPIYQGVQETQYF. CDR3 DNA: TGTGCCAGCAGCCCCCCGATTTATCAGGGGGTCCAAGAGACCCAGTACTTC.

This clone has only one observation. The V and J genes are TRBV7-2 and TRBJ2-5; a possible D gene is TRBD2 (5 bases). CDR1 is SGHTA and CDR2 is FQGNSA in the germline V gene. The length of the CDR3 is 13 residues. V lost 3 bases and J 5 bases, leaving 10 bases between the germline ends. CDR3 bases: TGTGCCAGCAGCTTGGCGGGCCGGGAGACCCAGTACTTC. Protein product: CASSLAGRETQYF.

The chain has TRBV28 and TRBJ1-2; 7 nucleotides agree with TRBD1. J gave up 0 bases and V 8 bases, and 3 bases lay outside the gene matches. CDR1 and CDR2 (germline): MDHEN, SYDVKM. The CDR3 spans 13 residues. CDR3 sequence (DNA): TGTGCCAGCGCCCAGGGGGCTAACTATGGCTACACCTTC. Protein product: CASAQGANYGYTF.

The rearrangement uses TRBV7-2 and TRBJ2-6, with no clear D. From germline, CDR1 is SGHTA and CDR2 FQGNSA. Between the trimmed V and J ends, which lost 5 bases and 1 base, there was a span of 9 bases. The CDR3 length is 15 residues. The CDR3 region has the DNA TGTGCCAGCAGCCCGGTAGTATCTGGGGCCAACGTCCTGACTTTC. It yields the protein CASSPVVSGANVLTF.